Listed below are T cell receptor beta chains from one sample, sequenced in a study of T cells in Graves' hyperthyroidism and ophthalmopathy. MiXCR was run by TCRdb on the multiplex PCR reads, yielding one entry per CDR3 protein. The sample shows around 350,000 distinct CDR3 sequences, 12% to 15% of them seen only once. Sample: blood. The origin of the receptors is a woman aged 55-70 years with Graves' ophthalmopathy. The CDR3 runs from the conserved cysteine through the conserved F or W. D genes are given only for firm matches. Clone size appears in some rows only: once, few, many, or a class for an expanded clone.

clone_size d_call j_call v_call cdr3_nt cdr3_aa
. TRBD2 TRBJ2-5 TRBV28 TGTGCCAGCCGCCCAGGACTAGCGGGAGGGGTAGAGACCCAGTACTTC CASRPGLAGGVETQYF
. TRBD2 TRBJ2-3 TRBV4-1 TGCGCCAGCAGCCAGAGGGAGGGGACTAGCGGGATAGATACGCAGTATTTT CASSQREGTSGIDTQYF
many TRBD1 TRBJ1-4 TRBV20-1 TGCAGTGCTAGAGGGCGGCGGGACAGAAATTATGAAAAACTGTTTTTT CSARGRRDRNYEKLFF
. . TRBJ1-5 TRBV20-1 TGCAGTGTGGGCGGAAACCACAATCAGCCCCAGCATTTT CSVGGNHNQPQHF
few . TRBJ1-3 TRBV12-5 TGTGCTAGTGGTTTCGGAGAGAGAGTGGGAAACACCATATATTTT CASGFGERVGNTIYF
. . TRBJ2-5 TRBV5-4 TGTGCCAGCAGCTTCGGTTGGAGAGGGCGGGAGACCCAGTACTTC CASSFGWRGRETQYF
. . TRBJ2-4 TRBV20-1 TGCAGTGCTGGGGGAGGGGGGAACAAAAACATTCAGTACTTC CSAGGGGNKNIQYF
few . TRBJ1-2 TRBV12-3/TRBV12-4 TGTGCCAGCAGTACGAGTAGCTATGGCTACACCTTC CASSTSSYGYTF
few TRBD1 TRBJ2-7 TRBV5-1 TGCGCCAGCAGCTTGGTCGGACAGGGGGGCAACGAGCAGTACTTC CASSLVGQGGNEQYF
few . TRBJ2-3 TRBV7-3 TGTGCCAGCAGCTTAACTGGGGAGATTAAAGATACGCAGTATTTT CASSLTGEIKDTQYF
. TRBD2 TRBJ2-7 TRBV7-9 TGTGCCAGCAGCTTACTAGCGGGAGTCAACGAGCAGTACTTC CASSLLAGVNEQYF
many TRBD2 TRBJ2-7 TRBV20-1 TGCAGTGCCACCAGCGGGAGGGCAGGCTACGAGCAGTACTTC CSATSGRAGYEQYF
many . TRBJ1-2 TRBV11-2 TGTGCCAGCAGCTTGTCCAACTATGGCTACACCTTC CASSLSNYGYTF
many . TRBJ2-1 TRBV7-3 TGTGCCAGCAGCCCCCCCTACACGGATGAGCAGTTCTTC CASSPPYTDEQFF
many TRBD2 TRBJ2-1 TRBV20-1 TGCAGTGCTAGAGAAGGTAGCGGGAGGGATTACAATGAGCAGTTCTTC CSAREGSGRDYNEQFF
many . TRBJ2-7 TRBV24-1 TGTGCCACCAGTGATTTATCGCCAGGGCGCTCCTACGAGCAGTACTTC CATSDLSPGRSYEQYF